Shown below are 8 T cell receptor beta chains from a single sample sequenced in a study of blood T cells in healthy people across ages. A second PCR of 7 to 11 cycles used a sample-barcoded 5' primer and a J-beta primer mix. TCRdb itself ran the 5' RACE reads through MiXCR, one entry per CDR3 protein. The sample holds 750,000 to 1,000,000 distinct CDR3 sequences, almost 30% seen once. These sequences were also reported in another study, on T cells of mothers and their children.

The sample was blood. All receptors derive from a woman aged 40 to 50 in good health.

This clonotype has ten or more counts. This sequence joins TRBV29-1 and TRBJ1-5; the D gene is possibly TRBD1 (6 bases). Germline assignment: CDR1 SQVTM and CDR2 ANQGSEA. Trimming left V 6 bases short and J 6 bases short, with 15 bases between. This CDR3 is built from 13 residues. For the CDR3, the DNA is TGCAGCGTATCGAAGGGGGGGCGTCAGCCCCAGCATTTT. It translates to CSVSKGGRQPQHF.

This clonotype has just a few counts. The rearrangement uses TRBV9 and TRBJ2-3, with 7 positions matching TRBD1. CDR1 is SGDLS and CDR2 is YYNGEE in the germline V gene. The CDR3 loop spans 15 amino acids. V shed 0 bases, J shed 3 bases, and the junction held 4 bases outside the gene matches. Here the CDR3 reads CASSVGGGRTDTQYF. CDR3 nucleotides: TGTGCCAGCAGCGTAGGAGGGGGCCGAACAGATACGCAGTATTTT.

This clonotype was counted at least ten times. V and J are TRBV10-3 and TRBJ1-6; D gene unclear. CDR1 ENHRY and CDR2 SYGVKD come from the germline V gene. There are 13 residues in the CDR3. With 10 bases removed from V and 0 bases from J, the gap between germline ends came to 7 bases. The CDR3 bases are TGTGCCACCCTCCCCTCCTATAATTCACCCCTCCACTTT. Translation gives CATLPSYNSPLHF.

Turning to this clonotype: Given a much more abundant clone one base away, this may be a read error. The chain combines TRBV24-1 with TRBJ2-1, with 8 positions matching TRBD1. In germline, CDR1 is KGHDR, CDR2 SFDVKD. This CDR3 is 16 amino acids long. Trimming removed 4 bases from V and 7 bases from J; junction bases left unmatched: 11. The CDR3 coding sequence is TGTGCCACCAGTGACACCACAGGGGGTGAAGGAAATGAGCAGTTCTTC. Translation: CATSDTTGGEGNEQFF.

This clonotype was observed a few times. The CDR3 reads CASSNLRRNYGYTF. The CDR3 DNA is TGTGCCAGCAGCAATTTACGCAGGAACTATGGCTACACCTTC. The chain is built from TRBV21-1 and TRBJ1-2. TRBV21-1 is noted as a pseudogene. The CDR3 totals 14 residues.

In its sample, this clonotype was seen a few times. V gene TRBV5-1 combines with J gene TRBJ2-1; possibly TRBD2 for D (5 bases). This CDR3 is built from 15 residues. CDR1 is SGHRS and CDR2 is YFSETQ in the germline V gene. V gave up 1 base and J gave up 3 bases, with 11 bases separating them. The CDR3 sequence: CASSLQVGSYNEQFF. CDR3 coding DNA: TGCGCCAGCAGCTTGCAGGTGGGGAGCTACAATGAGCAGTTCTTC.

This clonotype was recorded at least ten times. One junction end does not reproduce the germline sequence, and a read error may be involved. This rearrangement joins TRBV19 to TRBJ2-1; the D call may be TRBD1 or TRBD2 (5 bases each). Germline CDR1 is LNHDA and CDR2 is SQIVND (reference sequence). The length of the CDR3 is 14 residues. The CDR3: CASSWGSSYNEQFF. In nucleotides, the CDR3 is TGCGCCAGCAGCTGGGGGAGCTCCTACAATGAGCAGTTCTTC. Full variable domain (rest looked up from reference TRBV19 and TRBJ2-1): DGGITQSPKYLFRKEGQNVTLSCEQNLNHDAMYWYRQDPGQGLRLIYYSQIVNDFQKGDIAEGYSVSREKKESFPLTVTSAQKNPTAFYLCASSWGSSYNEQFFGPGTRLTVL.

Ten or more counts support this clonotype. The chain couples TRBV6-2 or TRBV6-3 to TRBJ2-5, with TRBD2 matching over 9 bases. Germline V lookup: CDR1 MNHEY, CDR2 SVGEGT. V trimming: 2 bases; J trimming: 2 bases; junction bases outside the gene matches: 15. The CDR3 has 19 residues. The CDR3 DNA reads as TGTGCCAGCAGTTACGGCGAATATGGAGGACTAGCGACACAAGAGACCCAGTACTTC. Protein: CASSYGEYGGLATQETQYF.